This entry concerns a single T cell receptor (beta chain). This record comes from a study of PD-L1 blockade in urothelial cancer. Background on the study: Dosed intravenously at 1,200 mg every 3 weeks, atezolizumab was initiated by patients in the mid-2010s. Across blood samples, T cells had a median count of about 140,000.

Repertoires were generated with immunoSEQ multiplex PCR, while TCRdb's copy carries only in-frame clones and drops some. The sample contains tens of thousands of clones, approximately 91% of which appear only once. Germline CDR1 and CDR2: SGHTA and FQGNSA. This CDR3 has 12 residues. Trimming removed 2 bases from V and 5 bases from J, with 4 bases in between. Indicated time point: pretreatment peripheral blood. Patients presented with locally advanced or metastatic urothelial carcinoma. Each patient gave between 1 and 8 samples of peripheral blood mononuclear cells, which were collected pretreatment and during treatment.

This chain uses TRBV7-2 with TRBJ1-5; D remains ambiguous. The origin of this receptor is a woman aged 55-69 years with urothelial cancer. The starting material was PBMCs, obtained around atezolizumab (anti-PD-L1) treatment. The chain's CDR3 is CASSLQYQPQHF. CDR3 in DNA: TGTGCCAGCAGCTTACAATATCAGCCCCAGCATTTT. The whole variable domain, remainder taken from reference TRBV7-2 and TRBJ1-5, is GAGVSQSPSNKVTEKGKDVELRCDPISGHTALYWYRQSLGQGLEFLIYFQGNSAPDKSGLPSDRFSAERTGGSVSTLTIQRTQQEDSAVYLCASSLQYQPQHFGDGTRLSIL.